This T cell receptor (beta chain) was sequenced for a study of blood T cell repertoires in COVID-19. The overall study: Spain, Italy and the United States supplied samples that represented acute and convalescent COVID-19. Nucleic acid was either cDNA or gDNA, and it came from T cells, B-cell-depleted T cells, or PBMCs.

Germline V gene sequence: CDR1 LGHDT, CDR2 YNNKEL (reference sequence). The V gene lost 1 base and the J gene lost 2 bases, with 9 bases spanning the gap. This CDR3 has 14 residues. Original methodology: Nucleated cell number was recorded as an estimate derived from reference gene primer amplification. Sequencing was performed with immunoSEQ multiplex PCR; in TCRdb, only in-frame clones are kept and a portion is missing. V and J calls and clone size come straight from that table; D and trimming were deduced from the DNA. The sample lists about 120,000 clones; 88% were seen once. This clonotype was obtained from a woman aged 45-65 years with acute or convalescent COVID-19. The chain combines TRBV3-1 (or the pseudogene TRBV3-2) with TRBJ2-7; D remains ambiguous. Material: peripheral blood. The CDR3 spells CASSQAGGAYEQYF. CDR3 nucleotides: TGTGCCAGCAGCCAAGCCGGCGGAGCCTACGAGCAGTACTTC.